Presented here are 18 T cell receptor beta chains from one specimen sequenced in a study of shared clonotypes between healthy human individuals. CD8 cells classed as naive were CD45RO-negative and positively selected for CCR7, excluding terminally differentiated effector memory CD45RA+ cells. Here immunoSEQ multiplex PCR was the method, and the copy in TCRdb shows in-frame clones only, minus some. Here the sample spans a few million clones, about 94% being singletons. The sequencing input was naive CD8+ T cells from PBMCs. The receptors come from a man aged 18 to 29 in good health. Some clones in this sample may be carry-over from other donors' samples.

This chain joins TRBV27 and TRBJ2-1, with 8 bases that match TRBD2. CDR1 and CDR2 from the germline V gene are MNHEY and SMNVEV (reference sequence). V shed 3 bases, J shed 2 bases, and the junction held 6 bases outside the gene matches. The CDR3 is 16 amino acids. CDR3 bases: TGTGCCAGCAGTTTTGCAGCGGGAGAAGCCTACAATGAGCAGTTCTTC. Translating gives CASSFAAGEAYNEQFF.

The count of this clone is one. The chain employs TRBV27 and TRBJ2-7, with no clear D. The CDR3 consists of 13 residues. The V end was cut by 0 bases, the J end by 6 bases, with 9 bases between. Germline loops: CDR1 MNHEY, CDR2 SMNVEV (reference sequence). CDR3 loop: CASSLSMRLEQYF. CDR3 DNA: TGTGCCAGCAGTTTATCGATGAGGCTCGAGCAGTACTTC.

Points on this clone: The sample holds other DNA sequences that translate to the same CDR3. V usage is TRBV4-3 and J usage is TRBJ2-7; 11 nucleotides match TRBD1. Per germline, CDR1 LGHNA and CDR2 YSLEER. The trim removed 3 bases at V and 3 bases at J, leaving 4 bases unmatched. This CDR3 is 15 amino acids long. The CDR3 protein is CASSQAGTGGYEQYF. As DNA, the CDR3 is TGCGCCAGCAGCCAGGCCGGGACAGGGGGCTACGAGCAGTACTTC.

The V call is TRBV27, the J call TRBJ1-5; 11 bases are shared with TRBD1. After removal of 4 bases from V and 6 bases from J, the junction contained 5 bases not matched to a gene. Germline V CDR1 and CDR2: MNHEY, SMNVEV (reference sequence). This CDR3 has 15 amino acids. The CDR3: CASSSPGQGVQPQHF. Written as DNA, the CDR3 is TGTGCCAGCAGTTCTCCGGGACAGGGGGTTCAGCCCCAGCATTTT.

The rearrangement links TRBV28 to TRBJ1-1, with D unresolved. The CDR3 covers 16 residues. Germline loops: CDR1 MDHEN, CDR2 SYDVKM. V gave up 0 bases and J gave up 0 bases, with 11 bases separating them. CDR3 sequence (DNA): TGTGCCAGCAGTTTATGGGCAGGACGGATGAACACTGAAGCTTTCTTT. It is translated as CASSLWAGRMNTEAFF.

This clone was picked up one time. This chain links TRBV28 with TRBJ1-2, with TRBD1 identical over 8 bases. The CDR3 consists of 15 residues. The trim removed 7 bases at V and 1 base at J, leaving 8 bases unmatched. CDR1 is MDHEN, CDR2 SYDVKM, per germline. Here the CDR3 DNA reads TGTGCCAGCACCCCACAGGGGGGATATAACTATGGCTACACCTTC. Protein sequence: CASTPQGGYNYGYTF.

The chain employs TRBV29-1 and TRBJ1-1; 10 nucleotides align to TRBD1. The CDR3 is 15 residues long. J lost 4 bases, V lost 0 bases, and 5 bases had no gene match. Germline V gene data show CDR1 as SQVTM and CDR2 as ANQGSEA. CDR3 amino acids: CSVEDRGQGFTEAFF. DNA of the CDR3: TGCAGCGTTGAAGATAGGGGACAGGGGTTCACTGAAGCTTTCTTT.

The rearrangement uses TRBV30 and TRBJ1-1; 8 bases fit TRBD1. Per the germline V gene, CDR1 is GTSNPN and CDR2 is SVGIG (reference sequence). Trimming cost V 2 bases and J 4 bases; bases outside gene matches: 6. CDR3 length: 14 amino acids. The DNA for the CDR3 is TGTGCCTGGAGTAAGACAGGGGAGCGCACTGAAGCTTTCTTT. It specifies CAWSKTGERTEAFF.

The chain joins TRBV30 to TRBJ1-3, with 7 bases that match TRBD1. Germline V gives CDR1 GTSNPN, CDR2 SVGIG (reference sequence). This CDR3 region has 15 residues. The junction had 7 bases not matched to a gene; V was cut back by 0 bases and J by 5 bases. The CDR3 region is CAWSVPGGQRNTIYF. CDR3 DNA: TGTGCCTGGAGTGTACCGGGGGGACAGAGAAACACCATATATTTT.

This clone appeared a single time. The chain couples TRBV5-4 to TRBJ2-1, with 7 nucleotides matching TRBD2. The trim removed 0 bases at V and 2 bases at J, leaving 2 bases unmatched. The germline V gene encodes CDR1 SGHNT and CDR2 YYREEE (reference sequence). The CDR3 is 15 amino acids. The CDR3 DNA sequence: TGTGCCAGCAGCTTGGAGGCGGGAGCCTACAATGAGCAGTTCTTC. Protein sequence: CASSLEAGAYNEQFF.

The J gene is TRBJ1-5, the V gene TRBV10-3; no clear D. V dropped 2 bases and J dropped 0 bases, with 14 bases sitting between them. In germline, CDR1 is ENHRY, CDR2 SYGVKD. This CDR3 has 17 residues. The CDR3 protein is CAISELSIDYSNQPQHF. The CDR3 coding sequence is TGTGCCATCAGTGAGCTTTCAATTGATTATAGCAATCAGCCCCAGCATTTT.

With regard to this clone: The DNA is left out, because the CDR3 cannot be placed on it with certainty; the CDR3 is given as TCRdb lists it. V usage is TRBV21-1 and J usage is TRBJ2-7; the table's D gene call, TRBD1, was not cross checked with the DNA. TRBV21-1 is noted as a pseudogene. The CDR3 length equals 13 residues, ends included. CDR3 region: CASWGQGNYEQYF.

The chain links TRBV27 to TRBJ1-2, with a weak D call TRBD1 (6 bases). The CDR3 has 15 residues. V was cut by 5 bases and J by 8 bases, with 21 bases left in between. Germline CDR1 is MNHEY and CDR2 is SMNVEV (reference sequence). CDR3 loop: CASSPLLEGGGGYTF. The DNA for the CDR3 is TGTGCCAGCAGTCCACTCCTCGAGGGGGGAGGGGGCTACACCTTC.

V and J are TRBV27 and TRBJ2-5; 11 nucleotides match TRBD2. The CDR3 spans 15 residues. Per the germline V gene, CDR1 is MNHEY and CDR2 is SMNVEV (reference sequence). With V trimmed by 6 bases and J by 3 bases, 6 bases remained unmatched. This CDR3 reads CASSSRLAGKETQYF. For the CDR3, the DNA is TGTGCCAGCAGCTCCCGACTAGCGGGGAAAGAGACCCAGTACTTC.

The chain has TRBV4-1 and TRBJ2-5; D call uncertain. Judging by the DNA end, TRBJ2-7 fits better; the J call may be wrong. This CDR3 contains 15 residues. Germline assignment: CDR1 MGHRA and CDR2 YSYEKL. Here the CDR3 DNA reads TGCGCCAGCAGCCAAGATTTTCCGATCTCCTACGAGCAGTACTTC. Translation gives CASSQDFPISYEQYF.

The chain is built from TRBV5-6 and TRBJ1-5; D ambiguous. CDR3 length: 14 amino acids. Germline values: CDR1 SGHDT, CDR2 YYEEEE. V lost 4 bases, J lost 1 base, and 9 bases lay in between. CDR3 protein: CASSPRRSNQPQHF. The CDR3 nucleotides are TGTGCCAGCAGCCCCCGGCGGAGCAATCAGCCCCAGCATTTT.

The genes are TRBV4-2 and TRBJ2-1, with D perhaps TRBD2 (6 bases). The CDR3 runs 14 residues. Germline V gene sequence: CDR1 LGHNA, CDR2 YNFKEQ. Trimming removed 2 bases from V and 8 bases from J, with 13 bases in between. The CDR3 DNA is TGTGCCAGCAGCCAATCGACTAGGGCGCATGAGCAGTTCTTC. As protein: CASSQSTRAHEQFF.

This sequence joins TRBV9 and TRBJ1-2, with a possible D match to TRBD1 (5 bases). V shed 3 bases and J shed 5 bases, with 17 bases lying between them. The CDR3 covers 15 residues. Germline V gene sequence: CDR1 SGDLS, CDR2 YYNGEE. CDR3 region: CASSALGTDSYGYTF. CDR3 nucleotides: TGTGCCAGCAGCGCGTTGGGGACCGACTCTTATGGCTACACCTTC.